The next 23 T cell receptor beta chains were all read from a single sample in a study of human T cells and chemical hapten exposure. TCRdb re-analysed the RACE reads in MiXCR, keeping a single row per CDR3 protein. The data contain about 51,000 distinct CDR3 sequences, roughly 9.9% of them singletons. Time point here: pre-sensitization, week 0. Treatment in this sample: therapeutic diphenylcyclopropenone sensitization with weekly scalp DPC. This specimen consisted of whole blood, obtained in connection with sensitization to the hapten diphenylcyclopropenone (DPC). These receptors were taken from a woman between 35 and 50 years old with alopecia areata. Some clones in this sample may be carry-over from other donors' samples.

The chain recombines TRBV6-2 or TRBV6-3 with TRBJ2-5, with D maybe TRBD1 (6 bases). The CDR3 extends over 14 amino acids. Trimming took off 6 bases at V and 4 bases at J, with 15 bases between the two ends. Germline V gives CDR1 MNHEY, CDR2 SVGEGT. CDR3 residues: CASRTTGRGETQYF. CDR3 sequence (DNA): TGTGCCAGCAGAACCACAGGGAGAGGAGAGACCCAGTACTTC.

In its sample, this clonotype was seen many times. The chain carries TRBV4-2 and TRBJ1-6; 11 bases match TRBD1. V trimming: 4 bases; J trimming: 7 bases; junction bases outside the gene matches: 3. CDR3 size: 15 residues. CDR1 is LGHNA, CDR2 YNFKEQ, per germline. DNA of the CDR3: TGTGCCAGCAGCCTAGGGACAGGGGGAAATTCACCCCTCCACTTT. Its translation is CASSLGTGGNSPLHF.

This clonotype was counted many times. V gene TRBV4-2 combines with J gene TRBJ2-7; no definite D call. The germline CDR1 and CDR2 sequences are LGHNA and YNFKEQ. Between the trimmed V and J ends, which lost 1 base and 0 bases, there was a span of 10 bases. The length of the CDR3 is 15 residues. DNA for the CDR3: TGTGCCAGCAGCCAAGGAGCAGCTGACTCCTACGAGCAGTACTTC. This gives the protein CASSQGAADSYEQYF.

This clonotype showed up many times. The rearrangement uses TRBV11-2 and TRBJ1-2; D not resolved. The CDR3 totals 13 residues. The V end was cut by 3 bases, the J end by 8 bases, with 13 bases between. Germline assignment: CDR1 SGHAT and CDR2 FQNNGV. The CDR3 reads CASSFIPGGGYTF. For the CDR3, the DNA is TGTGCCAGCAGCTTCATCCCCGGTGGCGGCTACACCTTC.

This clonotype was detected many times. This rearrangement joins TRBV4-1 to TRBJ2-1, with no clear D. Trimming pared 1 base from V and 5 bases from J, leaving 18 bases between. This CDR3 is built from 17 residues. Germline V gene lookup returns CDR1 MGHRA and CDR2 YSYEKL. The chain's CDR3 is CASSQAQTFPSHNEQFF. The CDR3 region has the DNA TGCGCCAGCAGCCAAGCCCAGACTTTTCCGTCCCACAATGAGCAGTTCTTC.

This sequence joins TRBV6-2 or TRBV6-3 and TRBJ2-3, with TRBD1 matching 8 bases. The germline gives CDR1 MNHEY, CDR2 SVGEGT. The length of the CDR3 is 14 residues. The V and J ends lost 9 bases and 4 bases, in that order; junction bases with no gene match: 9. Written as DNA, the CDR3 is TGTGCCAGTGGCTCGGGACAGGAATCAGATACGCAGTATTTT. Protein product: CASGSGQESDTQYF.

The chain combines TRBV5-1 with TRBJ2-3; 9 nucleotides align to TRBD2. Germline-derived CDR1 and CDR2 are SGHRS and YFSETQ. J gave up 6 bases and V 4 bases, and 12 bases lay outside the gene matches. This CDR3 comprises 16 residues. The CDR3 here is CASSLSGGDVLDTQYF. The CDR3 DNA is TGCGCCAGCAGCCTTAGCGGGGGCGACGTTTTGGATACGCAGTATTTT.

This clonotype occurred a few times. The chain uses TRBV5-1 and TRBJ2-2, with D unresolved. CDR1 and CDR2 from the germline V gene are SGHRS and YFSETQ. The CDR3 totals 15 residues. Trimming took off 0 bases at V and 6 bases at J, with 12 bases between the two ends. CDR3 in amino acids: CASSLDAWSPGELFF. CDR3 nucleotide sequence: TGCGCCAGCAGCTTGGACGCCTGGTCACCCGGGGAGCTGTTTTTT. Complete variable domain (other parts from reference TRBV5-1 and TRBJ2-2): KAGVTQTPRYLIKTRGQQVTLSCSPISGHRSVSWYQQTPGQGLQFLFEYFSETQRNKGNFPGRFSGRQFSNSRSEMNVSTLELGDSALYLCASSLDAWSPGELFFGEGSRLTVL.

In this sample, this clonotype turned up many times. The CDR3 sequence is CASSHKRQGSNEQFF. CDR3 DNA: TGTGCCAGCAGCCACAAAAGACAGGGGAGCAATGAGCAGTTCTTC. V usage is TRBV7-6 and J usage is TRBJ2-1; 8 bases map to TRBD1. Germline lookup yields CDR1 SGHVS and CDR2 FNYEAQ. The CDR3 runs to 15 residues. The trim removed 5 bases at V and 6 bases at J, leaving 9 bases unmatched. The full variable domain, with the rest looked up from reference TRBV7-6 and TRBJ2-1, is GAGVSQSPRYKVTKRGQDVALRCDPISGHVSLYWYRQALGQGPEFLTYFNYEAQQDKSGLPNDRFSAERPEGSISTLTIQRTEQRDSAMYRCASSHKRQGSNEQFFGPGTRLTVL.

This clonotype was counted many times. The chain links TRBV11-2 to TRBJ2-2, with D perhaps matching TRBD1 (5 bases). This CDR3 contains 16 residues. The V and J ends lost 6 bases and 4 bases respectively, with 18 bases between them. The germline V gene has CDR1 SGHAT and CDR2 FQNNGV. The CDR3 loop is CASRHLRGRSTGELFF. The CDR3 nucleotides are TGTGCCAGCAGACATCTTAGGGGTCGCAGCACCGGGGAGCTGTTTTTT.

The chain combines TRBV5-1 with TRBJ1-3, with D tentatively TRBD1 (5 bases). The V end was cut by 0 bases, the J end by 0 bases, with 13 bases between. Per the germline V gene, CDR1 is SGHRS and CDR2 is YFSETQ. The CDR3 is 17 amino acids. DNA of the CDR3: TGCGCCAGCAGCTTGGGAATAAACAGGCTCTCTGGAAACACCATATATTTT. Translating it yields CASSLGINRLSGNTIYF.

This clonotype was counted at least ten times. The chain combines TRBV30 with TRBJ1-5, with D possibly being TRBD1 (6 bases). Germline-derived CDR1 and CDR2 are GTSNPN and SVGIG (reference sequence). The ends were cut back, 3 bases at V and 6 bases at J, with 9 bases in the middle. The CDR3 runs to 12 residues. The chain's CDR3 is CAWRLGGQPQHF. The CDR3 DNA follows: TGTGCCTGGAGACTAGGGGGTCAGCCCCAGCATTTT.

This chain joins TRBV7-9 and TRBJ2-5, with unresolved D. CDR3 length: 13 amino acids. The ends were cut back, 5 bases at V and 4 bases at J, with 11 bases in the middle. Germline loops: CDR1 SEHNR, CDR2 FQNEAQ (reference sequence). CDR3 sequence (DNA): TGTGCCAGCAGCCCAGACTCGGGAGAGACCCAGTACTTC. This sequence encodes CASSPDSGETQYF.

The DNA of the CDR3 is TGTGCCAGCAAAGTACCGGGACGTCCGAACACTGAAGCTTTCTTT. Its translation: CASKVPGRPNTEAFF. The chain couples TRBV12-3 or TRBV12-4 to TRBJ1-1, with a weak D call TRBD1 (5 bases). The germline V and J ends were trimmed by 7 bases and 1 base, with 16 bases remaining between them. The CDR3 sequence is 15 residues long.

This clonotype was detected many times. The J gene is TRBJ1-1, the V gene TRBV7-9; D not certain. Trimming cost V 0 bases and J 0 bases, with 20 bases left between them. CDR3 size: 19 residues. Per the germline V gene, CDR1 is SEHNR and CDR2 is FQNEAQ (reference sequence). CDR3 bases: TGTGCCAGCAGCTTAGCTGAGAGTGGCAGTTGGGGAATGAACACTGAAGCTTTCTTT. It specifies CASSLAESGSWGMNTEAFF.

Many counts were recorded for this clonotype. The chain has TRBV29-1 and TRBJ1-2; D might be TRBD1 (5 bases). Trimming removed 7 bases at V and 4 bases at J, with 10 bases between. This CDR3 is 11 amino acids long. The germline CDR1 and CDR2 sequences are SQVTM and ANQGSEA. The CDR3 is CSGGTFYGYTF. The CDR3 coding sequence is TGCAGCGGGGGGACCTTCTATGGCTACACCTTC.

This clonotype was counted only a few times. CDR3 sequence reads: CSARDGATGYF. CDR3 nucleotides: TGCAGTGCTAGAGATGGGGCCACGGGGTACTTC. V gene TRBV20-1 combines with J gene TRBJ2-7; perhaps TRBD1 as D (5 bases). Trimming took off 0 bases at V and 12 bases at J, with 12 bases between the two ends. The CDR3 is 11 residues long. The V gene's germline CDR1 is DFQATT and CDR2 SNEGSKA (reference sequence).

The table lists this clonotype with many counts. The rearrangement links TRBV7-9 to TRBJ2-7, with unresolved D. Germline V gene sequence: CDR1 SEHNR, CDR2 FQNEAQ (reference sequence). The CDR3 is 13 residues long. Trimming took 5 bases from V and 2 from J, leaving 10 bases between them. The CDR3 DNA reads TGTGCCAGCAGCCCTAGGGCTACCTACGAGCAGTACTTC. Translated, it gives CASSPRATYEQYF.

This chain uses TRBV5-1 with TRBJ1-1; the D gene is possibly TRBD1 (5 bases). The CDR3 sequence is 13 residues long. Germline V lookup: CDR1 SGHRS, CDR2 YFSETQ. Trimming stripped 2 bases from V and 8 bases from J, with 13 bases between. The CDR3, as DNA: TGCGCCAGCAGCTTCCCAGGGCGGACCGAAGCTTTCTTT. Its translation is CASSFPGRTEAFF.

With respect to this clonotype: A much larger clone differs from this one at a single base, so this may be a read error. The CDR3 is CASSSGVTEAFF. CDR3 nucleotide sequence: TGCGCCAGCAGCTCGGGGGTCACTGAAGCTTTCTTT. This chain uses TRBV4-1 with TRBJ1-1, with D perhaps matching TRBD1 (5 bases). Trimming took off 5 bases at V and 4 bases at J, with 8 bases between the two ends. In germline, CDR1 is MGHRA, CDR2 YSYEKL. This CDR3 contains 12 residues.

The rearrangement joins TRBV9 to TRBJ2-3, with D unclear. V shed 4 bases and J shed 2 bases, with 11 bases lying between them. In germline, CDR1 is SGDLS, CDR2 YYNGEE. The CDR3 is 14 residues long. The CDR3 protein is CASSSRWDTDTQYF. In nucleotides, the CDR3 is TGTGCCAGCAGCTCTCGGTGGGACACAGATACGCAGTATTTT.

The sample holds many counts of this clonotype. This rearrangement joins TRBV7-2 to TRBJ2-5, with D possibly being TRBD2 (6 bases). The CDR3 is 15 residues long. Trimming shortened V by 1 base and J by 5 bases, and 14 bases separated the two germline ends. The germline V gene has CDR1 SGHTA and CDR2 FQGNSA. The CDR3 reads CASSLGGSRGETQYF. The CDR3 DNA sequence: TGTGCCAGCAGCTTAGGGGGATCCCGGGGGGAGACCCAGTACTTC.

The chain joins TRBV6-1 to TRBJ2-2; D not certain. CDR3 length equals 12 residues. CDR1 and CDR2 from the germline V gene are MNHNS and SASEGT. V was shortened by 11 bases and J by 11 bases, with 18 bases between the two germline ends. CDR3 loop: CAAEFYVGELFF. In DNA, the CDR3 is TGTGCCGCCGAGTTTTACGTGGGAGAGCTGTTTTTT.